This is a list of T cell receptor beta chains from one sample in a study of cytomegalovirus exposure and HLA in healthy donors. Sequencing was performed with immunoSEQ multiplex PCR; in TCRdb, only in-frame clones are kept and a portion is missing. Among about 120,000 clones listed, approximately 80% were seen once. Source material: PBMCs. The receptors were gathered from a woman between 25 and 40 years old in good health and CMV-seronegative. The CDR3 runs from the conserved cysteine through the conserved F or W. D genes are given only for firm matches. Some rows have no size entry. The others give once, few or many, or a class for an expanded clone.

>TRBJ2-7|TRBD1|14|once|TRBV5-4
CASSKGQASYEQYF
TGTGCCAGCAGCAAGGGACAGGCCTCCTACGAGCAGTACTTC
>TRBJ2-3|TRBD2|15|NA|TRBV5-1
CASSGRSGRRDTQYF
TGCGCCAGCAGCGGGAGGAGCGGGAGAAGGGATACGCAGTATTTT
>TRBJ2-1|TRBD1|14|NA|TRBV9
CASFDQGQGNEQFF
TGTGCCAGCTTTGACCAGGGACAGGGAAATGAGCAGTTCTTC
>TRBJ1-1|NA|11|NA|TRBV30
CAWMGGVWAFF
TGTGCCTGGATGGGAGGGGTCTGGGCTTTCTTT
>TRBJ1-4|NA|14|NA|TRBV5-1
CASSIDRRNEKLFF
TGCGCCAGCAGCATCGACAGGCGGAATGAAAAACTGTTTTTT
>TRBJ2-3|TRBD1|15|NA|TRBV7-8
CASSMNRGSTDTQYF
TGTGCCAGCAGCATGAACAGGGGAAGCACAGATACGCAGTATTTT
>TRBJ1-3|NA|15|once|TRBV30
CAWSLGHFSGNTIYF
TGTGCCTGGAGTCTAGGACATTTCTCTGGAAACACCATATATTTT
>TRBJ1-2|NA|14|NA|TRBV7-6
CASSATGGSRGYTF
TGTGCCAGCAGCGCTACCGGCGGTTCTAGGGGCTACACCTTC
>TRBJ1-5|NA|16|NA|TRBV7-2
CASSLGTHISNQPQHF
TGTGCCAGCAGCTTGGGGACACATATATCCAATCAGCCCCAGCATTTT
>TRBJ1-6|NA|16|once|TRBV28
CASSLFVGQNNSPLHF
TGTGCCAGCAGTTTATTCGTCGGACAAAATAATTCACCCCTCCACTTT
>TRBJ2-7|NA|11|NA|TRBV6-6
CASSPSYEQYF
TGTGCCAGCAGCCCATCCTACGAGCAGTACTTC
>TRBJ2-1|TRBD2|14|NA|TRBV30
CAWSQREIYNEQFF
TGTGCCTGGAGCCAGCGGGAGATCTACAATGAGCAGTTCTTC
>TRBJ1-5|TRBD1|16|NA|TRBV5-1
CASSLGTGGSNQPQHF
TGCGCCAGCAGCTTGGGGACAGGGGGTAGCAATCAGCCCCAGCATTTT
>TRBJ1-4|NA|12|NA|TRBV2
CASSAGNEKLFF
TGTGCCAGCAGTGCAGGGAATGAAAAACTGTTTTTT
>TRBJ2-5|NA|15|NA|TRBV5-1
CASSNRGGVQETQYF
TGCGCCAGCAGCAACAGGGGGGGGGTCCAAGAGACCCAGTACTTC
>TRBJ2-7|NA|13|NA|TRBV6-5
CASSSGTVTEQYF
TGTGCCAGCAGTTCCGGGACTGTGACTGAGCAGTACTTC
>TRBJ1-5|NA|19|NA|TRBV7-2
CASSVRATGGDNWYQPQHF
TGTGCCAGCAGCGTGAGGGCGACGGGGGGAGATAATTGGTATCAGCCCCAGCATTTT
>TRBJ2-7|TRBD2|16|NA|TRBV15
CATSRDFLAGAYEQYF
TGTGCCACCAGCAGAGATTTTCTAGCGGGAGCCTACGAGCAGTACTTC
>TRBJ1-3|NA|16|NA|TRBV2
CASRGGTMTSGNTIYF
TGTGCCAGCAGAGGGGGTACTATGACCTCTGGAAACACCATATATTTT
>TRBJ2-1|NA|16|NA|TRBV30
CACRMDRPSSYNEQFF
TGTGCCTGCCGAATGGACAGACCATCCTCCTACAATGAGCAGTTCTTC
>TRBJ2-1|TRBD1|15|NA|TRBV5-4
CASSLPTGSLNEQFF
TGTGCCAGCAGCTTGCCGACAGGGTCCCTGAATGAGCAGTTCTTC
>TRBJ2-5|NA|14|NA|TRBV12-5
CASGFGAGQETQYF
TGTGCTAGTGGTTTTGGGGCGGGACAAGAGACCCAGTACTTC